This entry lists 18 T cell receptor beta chains sequenced from one sample in a study of technical replicates of blood from a handful of donors. Sequencing was performed with immunoSEQ multiplex PCR; in TCRdb, only in-frame clones are kept and a portion is missing. The repertoire holds more than 65,000 clones, with around 95% as singletons. The sequenced sample consisted of T cells isolated from PBMCs. The receptors derive from a human donor in good health.

The chain uses TRBV12-5 and TRBJ1-5; D not certain. V lost 3 bases and J lost 9, with 9 bases in between. The CDR3 is 12 residues long. From germline, CDR1 is LGHNT and CDR2 FRNRAP. The CDR3 region is CASGFPTTPQHF. The CDR3 DNA sequence: TGTGCTAGTGGTTTCCCGACAACGCCCCAGCATTTT.

The chain is built from TRBV9 and TRBJ1-2; possibly TRBD1 for D (6 bases). This CDR3 comprises 18 residues. Trimming shortened V by 3 bases and J by 3 bases, and 24 bases separated the two germline ends. Looked up from germline, CDR1 is SGDLS and CDR2 is YYNGEE. The CDR3 here is CASSDTPRPDSEYYGYTF. The CDR3 DNA reads as TGTGCCAGCAGCGATACCCCAAGGCCGGACAGCGAGTACTATGGCTACACCTTC.

The chain is built from TRBV2 and TRBJ2-3, with D maybe TRBD2 (5 bases). Germline V gives CDR1 SNHLY, CDR2 FYNNEI. V gave up 7 bases and J gave up 3 bases, with 11 bases separating them. The CDR3 covers 13 residues. In DNA form, the CDR3 reads TGTGCCAGCAATTATAGGGAGACAGATACGCAGTATTTT. Its protein is CASNYRETDTQYF.

This chain connects TRBV7-8 to TRBJ1-5, with a possible D match to TRBD1 (6 bases). In germline, CDR1 is SGHVS, CDR2 FQNEAQ. The V and J ends lost 2 bases and 5 bases respectively, with 10 bases between them. The CDR3 is 14 residues long. The CDR3 protein is CASSLSRGYQPQHF. Here the CDR3 DNA reads TGTGCCAGCAGCTTATCCAGGGGTTATCAGCCCCAGCATTTT.

This chain joins TRBV6-1 and TRBJ1-1; unclear D gene. Trimming shortened V by 4 bases and J by 8 bases, and 11 bases separated the two germline ends. There are 12 residues in the CDR3. The V gene's germline CDR1 is MNHNS and CDR2 SASEGT. In DNA, the CDR3 is TGTGCCAGCAGTGTGCGGGTCAGGGAAGCTTTCTTT. Its protein product is CASSVRVREAFF.

This chain joins TRBV18 and TRBJ1-4; D gene ambiguous. CDR3 length: 14 residues. V lost 1 base, J lost 8 bases, and 11 bases lay in between. The germline V gene encodes CDR1 KGHSH and CDR2 LQKENI. The CDR3 DNA reads TGTGCCAGCTCACCACGGGGTGGAGGAGAAAAACTGTTTTTT. Amino acid sequence: CASSPRGGGEKLFF.

The chain uses TRBV11-1 and TRBJ2-1; 11 bases fit TRBD2. V lost 5 bases, J lost 8 bases, and 14 bases stayed unmatched. Germline CDR1 and CDR2: SGHAT and FQDESV (reference sequence). The CDR3 has 17 amino acids. The CDR3 nucleotides are TGTGCCAGCAGCCCCTGGGTAGCGGGGGGGTTGGATTATGAGCAGTTCTTC. It specifies CASSPWVAGGLDYEQFF.

V and J are TRBV7-2 and TRBJ2-7, with 7 bases fitting TRBD1. This CDR3 spans 14 amino acids. With 5 bases clipped from V and 2 bases from J, the junction kept 6 bases outside the gene matches. The germline V gene encodes CDR1 SGHTA and CDR2 FQGNSA. The CDR3 DNA follows: TGTGCCAGCAGCCATAACAGGGGAGCCTACGAGCAGTACTTC. Its protein product is CASSHNRGAYEQYF. Drawing the rest from reference TRBV7-2 and TRBJ2-7, the complete variable domain is GAGVSQSPSNKVTEKGKDVELRCDPISGHTALYWYRQSLGQGLEFLIYFQGNSAPDKSGLPSDRFSAERTGGSVSTLTIQRTQQEDSAVYLCASSHNRGAYEQYFGPGTRLTVT.

The chain links TRBV25-1 to TRBJ2-3; D possibly corresponds to TRBD1 (6 bases). V was trimmed by 8 bases and J by 0 bases, leaving 15 bases between them. The CDR3 is made up of 15 amino acids. Germline V gene lookup returns CDR1 MGHDK and CDR2 SYGVNS. CDR3 DNA: TGTGCCAGCGAAAAAAGGGGGTTTAGCACAGATACGCAGTATTTT. It specifies CASEKRGFSTDTQYF.

The table lists this clone with a count of one. CDR3: CASSAGLAGGYNEQFF. The CDR3 region has the DNA TGTGCCAGCAGCGCCGGACTAGCGGGGGGGTACAATGAGCAGTTCTTC. The V call is TRBV7-9, the J call TRBJ2-1, with 15 bases that match TRBD2. V trimming: 5 bases; J trimming: 4 bases; junction bases outside the gene matches: 3. CDR1 and CDR2 (germline): SEHNR, FQNEAQ (reference sequence). This CDR3 comprises 16 residues.

As to this clone: Within the sample, other DNA sequences also encode this same CDR3. The gene calls are TRBV18 and TRBJ1-1, with a weak D call TRBD1 (5 bases). The CDR3 contains 14 residues. CDR1 is KGHSH and CDR2 is LQKENI in the germline V gene. Trimming stripped 3 bases from V and 1 base from J, with 9 bases between. The CDR3 DNA is TGTGCCAGCTCACCCCAGCAGGGGAACACTGAAGCTTTCTTT. This codes for CASSPQQGNTEAFF.

The V and J genes are TRBV10-1 and TRBJ2-2; maybe TRBD2 (5 bases). The CDR3 is 16 residues long. V was pared by 2 bases and J by 3 bases, with 13 bases between. Germline CDR1 WNHNN, CDR2 SYGVQD (reference sequence). As DNA, the CDR3 is TGCGCCAGCAGTGAGGGTCGAACGGGATACACCGGGGAGCTGTTTTTT. It is translated as CASSEGRTGYTGELFF.

Points on this clone: A junction boundary mismatches the germline segment, possibly from a read error. The genes are TRBV2 and TRBJ2-1; 8 nucleotides match TRBD2. Germline lookup yields CDR1 SNHLY and CDR2 FYNNEI. This CDR3 is built from 11 residues. CDR3 region: CASKSGGAGIF. The CDR3 DNA follows: TGTGCCAGCAAGTCGGGGGGGGCCGGGATCTTC.

The genes are TRBV2 and TRBJ1-1, with a possible D match to TRBD1 (6 bases). The CDR3 has 13 residues. The V gene lost 9 bases and the J gene lost 0 bases, with 11 bases spanning the gap. In germline, CDR1 is SNHLY, CDR2 FYNNEI. The DNA for the CDR3 is TGTGCCAGTCACAGGGAAGTGAACACTGAAGCTTTCTTT. Its translation: CASHREVNTEAFF.

This chain uses TRBV7-9 with TRBJ1-1; D may be TRBD1 (5 bases). CDR1 is SEHNR and CDR2 is FQNEAQ in the germline V gene (reference sequence). This CDR3 comprises 13 residues. V lost 1 base and J 5 bases, leaving 8 bases between the germline ends. CDR3: CASSLGGRTEAFF. The DNA for the CDR3 is TGTGCCAGCAGCTTAGGGGGGAGGACTGAAGCTTTCTTT.

This rearrangement joins TRBV4-1 to TRBJ2-4; D unresolved. This CDR3 contains 14 residues. V shed 2 bases and J shed 0 bases, with 5 bases lying between them. Germline V gives CDR1 MGHRA, CDR2 YSYEKL. In nucleotides, the CDR3 is TGCGCCAGCAGCCAACTTTTAGCCAAAAACATTCAGTACTTC. As protein: CASSQLLAKNIQYF.

The rearrangement joins TRBV2 to TRBJ1-3; D might be TRBD1 (5 bases). The germline V gene encodes CDR1 SNHLY and CDR2 FYNNEI. The CDR3 is made up of 12 amino acids. Trimming cost V 6 bases and J 3 bases, with 6 bases left between them. CDR3 coding DNA: TGTGCCAGCAGAGGGGTTGGAAACACCATATATTTT. Its translation is CASRGVGNTIYF.

V gene TRBV28 combines with J gene TRBJ2-5; 11 bases match TRBD1. Per the germline V gene, CDR1 is MDHEN and CDR2 is SYDVKM. This CDR3 contains 15 residues. J gave up 5 bases and V 6 bases, and 8 bases lay outside the gene matches. As DNA, the CDR3 is TGTGCCAGCAGACCCTGGACAGGGGGCGGGGAGACCCAGTACTTC. Its translation: CASRPWTGGGETQYF.